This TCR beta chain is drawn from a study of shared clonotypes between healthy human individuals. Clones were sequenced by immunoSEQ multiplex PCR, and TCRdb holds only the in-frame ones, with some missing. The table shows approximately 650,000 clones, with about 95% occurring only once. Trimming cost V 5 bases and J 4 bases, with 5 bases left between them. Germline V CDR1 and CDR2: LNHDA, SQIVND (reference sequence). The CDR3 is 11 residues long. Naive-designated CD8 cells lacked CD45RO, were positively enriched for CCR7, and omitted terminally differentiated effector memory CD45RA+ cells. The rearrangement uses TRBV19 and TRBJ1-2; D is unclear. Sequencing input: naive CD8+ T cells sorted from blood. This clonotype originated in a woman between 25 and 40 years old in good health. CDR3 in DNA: TGTGCCAGTAGTTTCGGCTATGGCTACACCTTC. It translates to CASSFGYGYTF.